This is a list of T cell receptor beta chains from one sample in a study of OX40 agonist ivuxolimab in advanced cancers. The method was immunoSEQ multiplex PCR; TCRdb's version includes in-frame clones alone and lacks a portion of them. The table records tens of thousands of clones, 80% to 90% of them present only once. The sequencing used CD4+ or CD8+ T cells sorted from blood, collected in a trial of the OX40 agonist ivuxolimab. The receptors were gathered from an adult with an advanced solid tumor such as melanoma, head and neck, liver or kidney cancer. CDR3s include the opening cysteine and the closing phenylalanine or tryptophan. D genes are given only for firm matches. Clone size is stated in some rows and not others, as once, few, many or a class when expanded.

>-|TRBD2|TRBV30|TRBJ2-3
TGTGCCTGGAGTCAAGACCGCTCGGGGGGAGATACGCAGTATTTT
CAWSQDRSGGDTQYF
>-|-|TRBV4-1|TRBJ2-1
TGCGCCAGCAGCCAACCACAGGGAGCTTTTTTCAGCTCCTACAATGAGCAGTTCTTC
CASSQPQGAFFSSYNEQFF
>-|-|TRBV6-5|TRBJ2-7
TGTGCCAGCCAGGGGCCGATGAGCGAGCAGTACTTC
CASQGPMSEQYF
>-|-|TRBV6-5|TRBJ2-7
TGTGCCAGCAGCCTCCAGGAGGAACGGGAGCAGTACTTC
CASSLQEEREQYF
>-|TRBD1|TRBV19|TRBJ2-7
TGTGCCAGTAGTAAATACAGGGGGCCCTTATACGAGCAGTACTTC
CASSKYRGPLYEQYF
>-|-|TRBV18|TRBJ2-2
TGTGCCAGCTCACCAAGTGAAGTCACCGGGGAGCTGTTTTTT
CASSPSEVTGELFF
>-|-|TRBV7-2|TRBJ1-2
TGTGCCAGCAGCTTTAGTCCGGGTCTTAACTATGGCTACACCTTC
CASSFSPGLNYGYTF
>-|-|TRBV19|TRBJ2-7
TGTGCCAGTAGTATTGGGTTTCCCTACGAGCAGTACTTC
CASSIGFPYEQYF
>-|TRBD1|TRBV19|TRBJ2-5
TGTGCCAGTAGTATAAGACAGGGAGTACAAGAGACCCAGTACTTC
CASSIRQGVQETQYF
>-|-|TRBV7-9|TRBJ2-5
TGTGCCAGCAGCTCGTTGACAGGGACTTCCCAGTACTTC
CASSSLTGTSQYF
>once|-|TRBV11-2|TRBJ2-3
TGTGCCAGCAGCCCCCCGAACGGGGGCCAGATGGGGACGCAGTATTTT
CASSPPNGGQMGTQYF
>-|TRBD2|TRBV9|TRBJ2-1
TGTGCCAGCAGCGTAGAACTAGCGGGGGTCTATGAGCAGTTCTTC
CASSVELAGVYEQFF
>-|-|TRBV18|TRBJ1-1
TGTGCCAGCTCACCACCGGGGGGAAGTACTGAAGCTTTCTTT
CASSPPGGSTEAFF